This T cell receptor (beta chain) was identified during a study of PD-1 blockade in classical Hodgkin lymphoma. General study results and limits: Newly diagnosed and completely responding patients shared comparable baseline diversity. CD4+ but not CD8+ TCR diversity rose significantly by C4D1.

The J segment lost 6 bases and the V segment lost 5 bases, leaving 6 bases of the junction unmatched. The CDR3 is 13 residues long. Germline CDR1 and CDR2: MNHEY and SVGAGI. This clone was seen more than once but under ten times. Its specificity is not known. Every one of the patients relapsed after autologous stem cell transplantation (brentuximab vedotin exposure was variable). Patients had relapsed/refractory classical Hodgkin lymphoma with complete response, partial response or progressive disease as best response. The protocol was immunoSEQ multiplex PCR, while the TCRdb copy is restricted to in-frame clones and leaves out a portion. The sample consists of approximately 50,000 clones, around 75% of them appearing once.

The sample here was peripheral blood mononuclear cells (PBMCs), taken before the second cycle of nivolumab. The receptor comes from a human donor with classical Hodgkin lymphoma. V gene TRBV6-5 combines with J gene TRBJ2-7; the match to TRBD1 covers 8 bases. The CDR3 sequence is CASSPTGVGEQYF. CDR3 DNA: TGTGCCAGCAGTCCGACAGGGGTGGGCGAGCAGTACTTC.